This TCR beta chain was captured by sequencing in a study of blood T cell repertoires in COVID-19. Original handling: Reference gene primer amplification yielded estimated nucleated cell counts. Method: immunoSEQ multiplex PCR; TCRdb's copy keeps in-frame clones and lacks some. D and trimming were read from the DNA, whereas the V and J calls and clone size are those reported in that table. The data contain 200,000 to 300,000 clones, around nine tenths of them singletons. The length of the CDR3 is 18 residues. V lost 6 bases to trimming and J lost 5 bases; unmatched junction nucleotides: 17. Germline CDR1 and CDR2: MNHNY and SVGAGI (reference sequence).

Input material: peripheral blood. The J gene is TRBJ2-2, the V gene TRBV6-6; 8 bases are a match to TRBD2. The receptor comes from a man between 40 and 49 years old who had recovered from COVID-19. CDR3 nucleotides: TGTGCCAGCAGCCGAAAAATTGTTCGTAGCGGGGCAACCGGGGAGCTGTTTTTT. Translating gives CASSRKIVRSGATGELFF.